These T cell receptor beta chains were read from a single sample in a study of cytomegalovirus exposure and HLA in healthy donors. This table comes from immunoSEQ multiplex PCR, and its TCRdb copy is limited to in-frame clones, with some not included. Seen here are about 140,000 clones, about 74% observed once, and the top ten hold 2.5% to 4%. The specimen sequenced was PBMCs. These receptor sequences come from a man between 40 and 49 years old in good health and CMV-seronegative. CDR3s include the opening cysteine and the closing phenylalanine or tryptophan. Fields, in order: clone size, J gene, D gene, V gene, CDR3 protein, CDR3 DNA. D genes are given only for firm matches. Clone size is stated in some rows and not others, as once, few, many or a class when expanded.

size: .; J: TRBJ1-1; D: TRBD1; V: TRBV18; CDR3: CASSPRGPEAFF; DNA: TGTGCCAGCTCACCGAGGGGGCCTGAAGCTTTCTTT
size: .; J: TRBJ2-1; D: TRBD2; V: TRBV19; CDR3: CASTVSGGAYNEQFF; DNA: TGTGCCAGTACCGTTAGCGGGGGGGCGTACAATGAGCAGTTCTTC
size: .; J: TRBJ2-7; D: .; V: TRBV7-2; CDR3: CASSYYQVGGGEQYF; DNA: TGTGCCAGCAGCTATTACCAGGTGGGAGGGGGCGAGCAGTACTTC
size: .; J: TRBJ1-6; D: TRBD1; V: TRBV5-1; CDR3: CASSQGATGSPLHF; DNA: TGCGCCAGCAGCCAGGGGGCTACGGGTTCACCCCTCCACTTT
size: .; J: TRBJ2-7; D: TRBD1; V: TRBV5-6; CDR3: CASSLRGPYEQYF; DNA: TGTGCCAGCAGCTTGAGGGGGCCATACGAGCAGTACTTC
size: .; J: TRBJ1-1; D: .; V: TRBV7-9; CDR3: CASRKEGGNTEAFF; DNA: TGTGCCAGCAGAAAAGAAGGGGGAAACACTGAAGCTTTCTTT
size: .; J: TRBJ2-7; D: .; V: TRBV6-5; CDR3: CASSRGTAYEQYF; DNA: TGTGCCAGCAGTCGCGGGACAGCCTACGAGCAGTACTTC
size: .; J: TRBJ2-7; D: TRBD1; V: TRBV27; CDR3: CVHRDSPGEQYF; DNA: TGTGTACACCGGGACAGTCCGGGCGAGCAGTACTTC
size: few; J: TRBJ2-7; D: .; V: TRBV28; CDR3: CASRQTGPEQYF; DNA: TGTGCCAGCAGGCAGACAGGTCCCGAGCAGTACTTC
size: .; J: TRBJ2-7; D: .; V: TRBV12-5; CDR3: CASGLVSGEEQYF; DNA: TGTGCTAGTGGTTTGGTATCGGGGGAAGAGCAGTACTTC
size: .; J: TRBJ2-1; D: TRBD2; V: TRBV27; CDR3: CASSLGLAYNEQFF; DNA: TGTGCCAGCAGTCTCGGACTAGCCTACAATGAGCAGTTCTTC
size: .; J: TRBJ1-5; D: .; V: TRBV30; CDR3: CAWSVGGISQPQHF; DNA: TGTGCCTGGAGTGTTGGCGGGATCAGTCAGCCCCAGCATTTT
size: .; J: TRBJ2-7; D: .; V: TRBV5-6; CDR3: CASSFSSSYEQYF; DNA: TGTGCCAGCAGCTTTTCAAGCTCCTACGAGCAGTACTTC
size: .; J: TRBJ2-7; D: .; V: TRBV4-1; CDR3: CASSQVAGQGSSYEQYF; DNA: TGCGCCAGCAGCCAAGTTGCAGGGCAGGGAAGCTCCTACGAGCAGTACTTC
size: .; J: TRBJ2-3; D: TRBD2; V: TRBV5-6; CDR3: CASSKQREWRTDTQYF; DNA: TGTGCCAGCAGCAAGCAGCGGGAGTGGCGCACAGATACGCAGTATTTT
size: .; J: TRBJ1-2; D: .; V: TRBV6-5; CDR3: CASSHIKRDYGYTF; DNA: TGTGCCAGCAGTCACATCAAGCGAGACTATGGCTACACCTTC
size: .; J: TRBJ2-5; D: .; V: TRBV27; CDR3: CASSFDGRDEGETQYF; DNA: TGTGCCAGCAGTTTCGATGGGCGGGACGAGGGTGAGACCCAGTACTTC
size: .; J: TRBJ1-4; D: TRBD1; V: TRBV28; CDR3: CASRSTGGGEKLFF; DNA: TGTGCCAGCAGGAGTACAGGGGGAGGTGAAAAACTGTTTTTT
size: .; J: TRBJ2-4; D: .; V: TRBV28; CDR3: CASSFPEYF; DNA: TGTGCCAGCAGTTTTCCCGAGTACTTC
size: few; J: TRBJ2-1; D: TRBD2; V: TRBV7-2; CDR3: CASSLGLAGGQEQFF; DNA: TGTGCCAGCAGCTTAGGACTAGCGGGGGGACAGGAGCAGTTCTTC
size: once; J: TRBJ1-4; D: TRBD1; V: TRBV15; CDR3: CATSRDRQGGNEKLFF; DNA: TGTGCCACCAGCAGAGATCGACAGGGAGGTAATGAAAAACTGTTTTTT
size: .; J: TRBJ2-1; D: .; V: TRBV5-6; CDR3: CASTTVGEQFF; DNA: TGTGCCAGCACCACCGTGGGCGAGCAGTTCTTC
size: .; J: TRBJ2-2; D: .; V: TRBV4-3; CDR3: CASTKGRPGEGTGELFF; DNA: TGCGCCAGTACGAAGGGGAGGCCGGGAGAGGGCACCGGGGAGCTGTTTTTT
size: few; J: TRBJ2-7; D: .; V: TRBV7-8; CDR3: CASSLQGFSYEQYF; DNA: TGTGCCAGCAGCTTACAGGGGTTTTCCTACGAGCAGTACTTC
size: few; J: TRBJ1-3; D: .; V: TRBV30; CDR3: CAWSGGSGNTIYF; DNA: TGTGCCTGGAGTGGAGGGTCTGGAAACACCATATATTTT
size: few; J: TRBJ2-7; D: .; V: TRBV7-9; CDR3: CASSLSRAGDYEQYF; DNA: TGTGCCAGCAGCTTATCGAGGGCAGGGGATTACGAGCAGTACTTC
size: .; J: TRBJ2-5; D: TRBD2; V: TRBV5-1; CDR3: CASTPRSDSGGETQYF; DNA: TGCGCCAGCACTCCGCGTAGCGATAGCGGGGGGGAGACCCAGTACTTC
size: once; J: TRBJ1-1; D: TRBD1; V: TRBV10-1; CDR3: CASTEPTGMNTEAFF; DNA: TGCGCCAGCACCGAACCGACAGGGATGAACACTGAAGCTTTCTTT
size: few; J: TRBJ2-7; D: TRBD2; V: TRBV19; CDR3: CASSISGTSYEQYF; DNA: TGTGCCAGTAGTATAAGCGGGACCTCCTACGAGCAGTACTTC
size: .; J: TRBJ2-1; D: .; V: TRBV6-5; CDR3: CASTTGLSYNEQFF; DNA: TGTGCCAGCACAACAGGGCTTTCCTACAATGAGCAGTTCTTC
size: .; J: TRBJ1-1; D: .; V: TRBV7-3; CDR3: CASSLTAGPGTEAFF; DNA: TGTGCCAGCAGCTTAACTGCGGGGCCTGGCACTGAAGCTTTCTTT